This record covers a single T cell receptor (beta chain). The CDR3 totals 14 residues. The germline CDR1 and CDR2 sequences are SEHNR and FQNEAQ (reference sequence). Trimming left V 3 bases short and J 0 bases short, with 8 bases between. The sample is drawn from a study of technical replicates of blood from four donors. The data were produced by immunoSEQ multiplex PCR, yet TCRdb's version contains in-frame clones alone and is incomplete. The sample lists 45,000 to 65,000 clones, about 95% occurring once. Sequenced: T cells isolated from PBMCs. The origin of this receptor is a human donor in good health. The chain joins TRBV7-9 to TRBJ1-2; D not certain. This CDR3 reads CASSLNTANYGYTF. CDR3 in DNA: TGTGCCAGCAGCTTGAACACAGCTAACTATGGCTACACCTTC.